This T cell receptor beta chain was retrieved from a study of T cells in Graves' hyperthyroidism and ophthalmopathy. Study-wide points: Ophthalmopathy was distinguished from stable hyperthyroidism by 13 V-J signatures. Clonotypes that were expanded in thyroid above 0.001 mostly appeared in blood too.

Losses at the gene ends were 6 bases for V and 4 bases for J; bases not matched to a gene: 4. CDR1 is MNHNS, CDR2 SASEGT, per germline. The CDR3 runs 15 residues. Uncontrolled infection, other autoimmune disease, pregnancy or lactation led to exclusion. Cells are PBMCs isolated from more than 8.5 ml of fresh blood. There are many counts of this clonotype. The antigen is unknown. Regions amplified from RNA transcripts were the TCR beta CDR3 regions. Carried out on the TCR CDR3, a first-round RT-PCR used the HTBI primer set. TCRdb called the multiplex PCR reads again in MiXCR, with one record for every CDR3 protein. There are approximately 380,000 distinct CDR3 sequences in the sample; about a fifth occur only once, and around 3.4% lies in the top ten.

The sequencing input was blood. This receptor was taken from a woman in her late teens or twenties with Graves' hyperthyroidism. The chain uses TRBV6-1 and TRBJ2-5; 14 bases line up with TRBD2. CDR3 sequence: CASRRGTSGGETQYF. The CDR3 nucleotides read TGTGCCAGCAGGCGAGGGACTAGCGGGGGAGAGACCCAGTACTTC.